This record concerns one T cell receptor beta chain sequence. Its antigen is unidentified. The CDR3 loop spans 13 amino acids. Germline-derived CDR1 and CDR2 are SGHRS and YFSETQ. The V and J ends lost 4 bases and 8 bases respectively, with 15 bases between them. The source of the sample is a study of cytomegalovirus exposure and HLA in healthy donors. Looking at the study overall: An early release of data contained about 85 million unique TCRs, which came from HLA-typed donors. Study-wide results and caveats: Of the V segments, some could not be distinguished, including TRBV6-2 and TRBV6-3, and were excluded. Reportedly, a later analysis found an Asian-associated ancestry cluster had fewer N-insertions than the approximately 670-donor mean. Earlier findings revealed that most TCR beta V segments proved productive either about 90% or about 30% of the time.

The PCR used 60 Vbeta and 13 Jbeta primers. Some clones are missing from TCRdb's copy, which holds only in-frame ones; the method was immunoSEQ multiplex PCR. The sample shows about 130,000 clones, roughly 70% of them seen only once. Input material: PBMCs. This sequence joins TRBV5-1 and TRBJ1-2, with a possible D match to TRBD1 (6 bases). The clonotype comes from a man over 45 in good health and CMV-seropositive. The CDR3 loop is CASSPGDEFGYTF. CDR3 nucleotide sequence: TGCGCCAGCAGCCCAGGGGATGAGTTCGGCTACACCTTC.